This T cell receptor (beta chain) was recovered during a study of cytotoxic CD8 clonotypes in ibrutinib-treated CLL. Germline loops: CDR1 SGHTA, CDR2 FQGTGA. The CDR3 is 14 amino acids. Trimming cost V 3 bases and J 8 bases; bases outside gene matches: 5. Repertoires were generated with immunoSEQ multiplex PCR, while TCRdb's copy carries only in-frame clones and drops some. The sample includes approximately 150,000 clones, roughly 77% of them seen just once. The sample was PBMCs, taken after 12 months of ibrutinib treatment. The sequence derives from a human donor with chronic lymphocytic leukemia. The J gene is TRBJ2-1, the V gene TRBV7-3, with TRBD2 matching 9 bases. The CDR3 reads CASSLVAGEYEQFF. The CDR3 DNA is TGTGCCAGCAGCTTGGTAGCGGGAGAGTATGAGCAGTTCTTC.